These 26 T cell receptor beta chains were all obtained from the same sample, sequenced in a study of identical twins. Via MiXCR, TCRdb re-called the 5' RACE reads, giving one row per CDR3 protein. The data contain around 1.7 million distinct CDR3 sequences, roughly a third of them singletons. Sequencing input: cord blood. These receptors originate from a newborn girl in good health.

There are a few counts of this clonotype. V is TRBV20-1 and J is TRBJ1-2; D unresolved. Trimming took off 4 bases at V and 1 base at J, with 7 bases between the two ends. There are 12 residues in the CDR3. The germline V gene encodes CDR1 DFQATT and CDR2 SNEGSKA (reference sequence). CDR3 protein: CSATEVNYGYTF. The CDR3 coding sequence is TGCAGTGCTACTGAGGTTAACTATGGCTACACCTTC.

A few counts support this clonotype. The chain uses TRBV19 and TRBJ2-1, with 10 bases matching TRBD2. CDR1 and CDR2 from the germline V gene are LNHDA and SQIVND (reference sequence). The CDR3 covers 16 residues. V shed 0 bases and J 3 bases; nucleotides not matched to a gene: 2. This CDR3 is CASSIDLAGGYNEQFF. Written as DNA, the CDR3 is TGTGCCAGTAGTATAGATTTAGCGGGAGGCTACAATGAGCAGTTCTTC.

The chain joins TRBV11-2 to TRBJ2-1; D tentatively reads TRBD1 or TRBD2 (6 bases each). The J call may be in error: the DNA end matches TRBJ2-7 better. The CDR3 sequence is 17 residues long. The germline CDR1 and CDR2 sequences are SGHAT and FQNNGV. Here the CDR3 reads CASSLQGGPFGYNEQYF. As DNA, the CDR3 is TGTGCCAGCAGCTTACAAGGGGGGCCTTTCGGGTACAATGAGCAGTACTTC.

In this sample, this clonotype turned up a few times. This chain connects TRBV4-1 to TRBJ2-5, with D hard to call. The germline gives CDR1 MGHRA, CDR2 YSYEKL. The CDR3 is 16 amino acids. Deletions cut 4 bases from V and 2 bases from J, with 17 bases between. CDR3 DNA sequence: TGCGCCAGCAGCCCGCGACTCGCGGTGGGACAAGAGACCCAGTACTTC. Protein: CASSPRLAVGQETQYF.

This chain connects TRBV18 to TRBJ2-1; 12 bases line up with TRBD2. The J segment lost 0 bases and the V segment lost 7 bases, leaving 4 bases of the junction unmatched. CDR3 length equals 16 residues. Germline CDR1 and CDR2: KGHSH and LQKENI. The DNA for the CDR3 is TGTGCCAGCTTTCCGACTAGCGGGAGCTCCTACAATGAGCAGTTCTTC. Encoded protein: CASFPTSGSSYNEQFF.

V is TRBV6-5 and J is TRBJ1-6; D perhaps matches TRBD1 (5 bases). Per the germline V gene, CDR1 is MNHEY and CDR2 is SVGAGI. V lost 2 bases and J 10 bases, leaving 12 bases between the germline ends. The CDR3 is made up of 14 amino acids. CDR3 region: CASSYEGVRSPLHF. DNA of the CDR3: TGTGCCAGCAGTTACGAAGGGGTTCGGTCACCCCTCCACTTT.

This clonotype was observed a handful of times. The chain combines TRBV6-6 with TRBJ2-1; a weak D match, TRBD2 (5 bases). The CDR3 is 17 residues long. Germline-derived CDR1 and CDR2 are MNHNY and SVGAGI (reference sequence). Between the trimmed V and J ends, which lost 6 bases and 2 bases, there was a span of 20 bases. This CDR3 is CASSPWAAENPYNEQFF. The CDR3 DNA reads TGTGCCAGCAGCCCCTGGGCAGCGGAGAACCCCTACAATGAGCAGTTCTTC.

This clonotype has a handful of counts. This chain links TRBV7-2 with TRBJ2-7; no firm D call. Germline CDR1 reads SGHTA; CDR2 reads FQGNSA. Trimming shortened V by 3 bases and J by 0 bases, and 15 bases separated the two germline ends. This CDR3 spans 16 amino acids. For the CDR3, the DNA is TGTGCCAGCAGCTTCTCTGGATGGGAACCCTCCTACGAGCAGTACTTC. Amino acid sequence: CASSFSGWEPSYEQYF.

The gene calls are TRBV5-6 and TRBJ2-1, with D possibly TRBD2 on 6 matching bases. V lost 1 base and J 8 bases, leaving 16 bases between the germline ends. The CDR3 length is 15 residues. Germline loops: CDR1 SGHDT, CDR2 YYEEEE. CDR3 nucleotide sequence: TGTGCCAGCAGCTTGCCGGGACTGTTGTTCGATGAGCAGTTCTTC. Residues: CASSLPGLLFDEQFF. Supplemented by reference TRBV5-6 and TRBJ2-1, the full variable domain reads DAGVTQSPTHLIKTRGQQVTLRCSPKSGHDTVSWYQQALGQGPQFIFQYYEEEERQRGNFPDRFSGHQFPNYSSELNVNALLLGDSALYLCASSLPGLLFDEQFFGPGTRLTVL.

For this clonotype: Compared with germline, one end of the junction differs, possibly owing to a read error. The rearrangement links TRBV6-5 to TRBJ2-5; D remains unclear. The J call is doubtful: the DNA matches TRBJ2-7 better. The length of the CDR3 is 11 residues. Germline loops: CDR1 MNHEY, CDR2 SVGAGI. The CDR3 spells CAGSSGYEQYF. In DNA form, the CDR3 reads TGTGCCGGCAGTTCCGGATACGAGCAGTACTTC.

This clonotype was detected a few times. The genes are TRBV9 and TRBJ2-1, with a weak D call TRBD2 (5 bases). The ends were cut back, 4 bases at V and 8 bases at J, with 22 bases in the middle. CDR3 length: 16 amino acids. From germline, CDR1 is SGDLS and CDR2 YYNGEE. The chain's CDR3 is CASSPKGFEGLDEQFF. The CDR3 DNA reads as TGTGCCAGCAGCCCAAAAGGGTTCGAGGGCTTGGATGAGCAGTTCTTC.

The rearrangement joins TRBV6-2 or TRBV6-3 to TRBJ2-3; D is possibly TRBD1 (5 bases). This CDR3 comprises 17 residues. V lost 5 bases to trimming and J lost 4 bases, with 22 bases between them. Germline CDR1 and CDR2: MNHEY and SVGEGT. CDR3 amino acids: CASSPRVRTPGADTQYF. In nucleotides, the CDR3 is TGTGCCAGCAGTCCCAGGGTCAGGACCCCTGGCGCAGATACGCAGTATTTT.

A remark on this clonotype: A read error may produce the germline difference seen at one junction end. The V gene is TRBV5-1, the J gene TRBJ1-1; 7 nucleotides match TRBD1. Germline V gene lookup returns CDR1 SGHRS and CDR2 YFSETQ. The CDR3 sequence is 15 residues long. The chain's CDR3 is CASRPGQSLKTEAFF. Written as DNA, the CDR3 is TGCGCCAGCCGACCGGGACAGTCATTGAAGACTGAAGCTTTCTTT.

The V call is TRBV2, the J call TRBJ2-7; D unclear. V was shortened by 7 bases and J by 5 bases, with 12 bases between the two germline ends. This CDR3 is built from 12 residues. Germline V gene lookup returns CDR1 SNHLY and CDR2 FYNNEI. The CDR3 nucleotides are TGTGCCAGCATTCTACATCTAGACGAGCAGTACTTC. It specifies CASILHLDEQYF. The full variable domain, completed using reference TRBV2 and TRBJ2-7, is EPEVTQTPSHQVTQMGQEVILRCVPISNHLYFYWYRQILGQKVEFLVSFYNNEISEKSEIFDDQFSVERPDGSNFTLKIRSTKLEDSAMYFCASILHLDEQYFGPGTRLTVT.

The count of this clonotype is one. The CDR3 protein is CAIRAQGVAHTQYF. CDR3 bases: TGTGCCATCAGGGCACAGGGGGTCGCCCATACGCAGTATTTT. The rearrangement links TRBV10-3 to TRBJ2-3, with 8 bases fitting TRBD1. Germline V CDR1 and CDR2: ENHRY, SYGVKD. The CDR3 has 14 residues. J lost 7 bases, V lost 6 bases, and 9 bases had no gene match.

This clonotype occurred many times. The chain couples TRBV7-9 to TRBJ1-2, with 7 bases lining up with TRBD1. The V gene end was trimmed by 5 bases and the J gene end by 0 bases; junction bases not matched to a gene: 3. Germline CDR1 reads SEHNR; CDR2 reads FQNEAQ (reference sequence). The CDR3 loop spans 14 amino acids. CDR3 coding DNA: TGTGCCAGCAGCCGGGACAGTACTAACTATGGCTACACCTTC. The encoded protein is CASSRDSTNYGYTF.

This chain joins TRBV20-1 and TRBJ2-5; TRBD2 matches 8 bases. Germline V gene data show CDR1 as DFQATT and CDR2 as SNEGSKA (reference sequence). The CDR3 extends over 13 amino acids. V was clipped by 0 bases and J by 5 bases; unmatched bases: 2. This CDR3 is CSARDRTSETQYF. Written as DNA, the CDR3 is TGCAGTGCTAGAGACCGGACTAGCGAGACCCAGTACTTC.

This clonotype was counted a few times. In nucleotides, the CDR3 is TGCAGCGTTGAGAGTCAGGCAAACTACAATGAGCAGTTCTTC. This encodes CSVESQANYNEQFF. The chain links TRBV29-1 to TRBJ2-1; unclear D gene. The V end was cut by 3 bases, the J end by 3 bases, with 12 bases between. Germline V lookup: CDR1 SQVTM, CDR2 ANQGSEA. The CDR3 has 14 residues.

This chain links TRBV27 with TRBJ2-1; 10 bases agree with TRBD2. This CDR3 contains 16 residues. CDR1 MNHEY and CDR2 SMNVEV come from the germline V gene (reference sequence). V dropped 2 bases and J dropped 7; count of bases not matched to a gene: 8. DNA for the CDR3: TGTGCCAGCAGTTTACGTGGGACTAGCGCTATTAATGAGCAGTTCTTC. Amino acid sequence: CASSLRGTSAINEQFF.

This clonotype was counted a few times. The V gene is TRBV21-1, the J gene TRBJ2-1; TRBD2 is the table's D call, not checked against the DNA. TRBV21-1 is a listed pseudogene. CDR3 length: 15 amino acids. The CDR3 DNA sequence: TGTTCCAGCAGCAAAATAACGCGGGTTCGCAATGAGCAGTTCTTC. Translation gives CSSSKITRVRNEQFF.

This chain joins TRBV5-1 and TRBJ2-3, with 12 bases that match TRBD2. J lost 2 bases, V lost 4 bases, and 5 bases had no gene match. Germline lookup yields CDR1 SGHRS and CDR2 YFSETQ. The CDR3 contains 16 residues. CDR3 sequence (DNA): TGCGCCAGCAGCGAGGCTAGCGGGAGGGTCACAGATACGCAGTATTTT. The encoded protein is CASSEASGRVTDTQYF. The full variable domain, completed using reference TRBV5-1 and TRBJ2-3, is KAGVTQTPRYLIKTRGQQVTLSCSPISGHRSVSWYQQTPGQGLQFLFEYFSETQRNKGNFPGRFSGRQFSNSRSEMNVSTLELGDSALYLCASSEASGRVTDTQYFGPGTRLTVL.

This clonotype was seen only once. The rearrangement joins TRBV20-1 to TRBJ2-3, with D perhaps TRBD1 or TRBD2 (5 bases each). There are 16 residues in the CDR3. CDR1 and CDR2 (germline): DFQATT, SNEGSKA (reference sequence). V was cut by 3 bases and J by 3 bases, with 19 bases left in between. Here the CDR3 DNA reads TGCAGTGCTAGGGGGGATGGGCGGAAGCAAACAGATACGCAGTATTTT. This sequence encodes CSARGDGRKQTDTQYF.

V usage is TRBV20-1 and J usage is TRBJ2-5, with D possibly being TRBD1 or TRBD2 (5 bases each). CDR3 length: 15 residues. CDR1 and CDR2 (germline): DFQATT, SNEGSKA (reference sequence). The ends were cut back, 1 base at V and 0 bases at J, with 12 bases in the middle. This CDR3 is CSARVLGDHQETQYF. As DNA, the CDR3 is TGCAGTGCTAGAGTACTAGGGGATCACCAAGAGACCCAGTACTTC.

This clonotype was recorded a few times. The chain links TRBV28 to TRBJ1-2; D is perhaps TRBD1 (5 bases). Germline V gene sequence: CDR1 MDHEN, CDR2 SYDVKM. CDR3 size: 13 residues. V lost 3 bases and J 7 bases, leaving 12 bases between the germline ends. CDR3 sequence reads: CASSFMGGGGYTF. The CDR3 nucleotides are TGTGCCAGCAGTTTTATGGGGGGAGGTGGCTACACCTTC.

The chain employs TRBV13 and TRBJ2-5; 9 bases fit TRBD2. Unmatched junction bases numbered 8, after V lost 5 bases and J lost 1 base. The CDR3 sequence is 16 residues long. The germline gives CDR1 PRHDT, CDR2 FYEKMQ (reference sequence). As DNA, the CDR3 is TGTGCCAGCAGCCCTCGGGGTAGCGGGGGCCAAGAGACCCAGTACTTC. Amino acid sequence: CASSPRGSGGQETQYF. Variable domain in full (rest from reference TRBV13 and TRBJ2-5): AAGVIQSPRHLIKEKRETATLKCYPIPRHDTVYWYQQGPGQDPQFLISFYEKMQSDKGSIPDRFSAQQFSDYHSELNMSSLELGDSALYFCASSPRGSGGQETQYFGPGTRLLVL.

This clonotype was recorded once. The chain has TRBV9 and TRBJ1-6, with TRBD1 matching over 10 bases. Germline CDR1 and CDR2: SGDLS and YYNGEE. The CDR3 is 15 residues long. V lost 0 bases and J lost 10; bases outside the gene matches: 4. CDR3 bases: TGTGCCAGCAGCGTAGAGGGACAGGGGCAATCACCCCTCCACTTT. Amino acids: CASSVEGQGQSPLHF.